This is a list of T cell receptor beta chains from one sample in a study of blood T cell repertoires in COVID-19. Only in-frame clones appear in the TCRdb table, and some are missing; sequencing was by immunoSEQ multiplex PCR. Of some 280,000 clones listed, 89% are singletons. Sequenced material: peripheral blood. The receptors were sampled from a woman aged 55-69 years with acute or convalescent COVID-19. Each CDR3 is given without its conserved first and last residue. Clone sizes are given selectively: once, few, many, or a class where the clone is expanded.

>TRBV5-1|-
ASSLTSGRARTGELF
>TRBV19|-
ASSISQGSSYEQY
>TRBV28|-
ASSLGTGTGFYEQY
>TRBV6-2/TRBV6-3|-
ASSSRQINQPQH
>TRBV7-6|-
ASRPVAGKGFNEQF
>TRBV10-3|-
AISGVGADYGYT
>TRBV27|once
ASSLLNEKLF
>TRBV6-5|-
ASSPGQGSADTQY
>TRBV5-1|-
ASSFGQGANEQF
>TRBV28|-
ASSLGTVYGYT
>TRBV5-4|-
ASNQRLELNTGELF
>TRBV2|-
ATSARGNEKLF
>TRBV2|-
ASSDVGANEQY
>TRBV6-2/TRBV6-3|-
ASSLEGTPQETQY
>TRBV13|-
ASRGSYEQY
>TRBV18|-
ASSPNINSPYEQY
>TRBV27|-
ASSSPQGNEQY
>TRBV7-9|few
ASSFPSEQGANEKLF
>TRBV6-6|-
ASTTTKTGGTDTQY
>TRBV28|-
ASSFRGGSNQPQH
>TRBV4-3|-
ASSQEGTGGTLSEQF
>TRBV24-1|-
ATSDYLTSTDTQY
>TRBV19|-
ASSNTGGLRETEAF
>TRBV28|-
ASSSPSGSNTGELF
>TRBV27|-
ASSYLVGSTDTQY
>TRBV30|-
AWSRGNTGELF
>TRBV7-3|-
ASSLSPTGSPLH
>TRBV6-5|-
ASSSPSGYGYT
>TRBV28|-
ASSNIAGGGTDTQY
>TRBV10-3|few
AISETGGSGNTIY
>TRBV5-1|once
ASSHGLAGAVNTGELF
>TRBV30|-
AWSGLSGNTIY
>TRBV9|-
ASSVGLAGEETQY
>TRBV7-3|-
ASSSGLAGGRVNNEQF
>TRBV3-1/TRBV3-2|-
ASSLDPSGKITDTQY
>TRBV4-1|-
ASSAGLTGGGYT
>TRBV11-3|-
ASSLQSGGLTGELF
>TRBV5-6|-
ASSLISGFNYGYT
>TRBV9|-
ASSPSDRVLGEKLF
>TRBV29-1|-
SVEAAAGEDVLGGANVLT
>TRBV7-2|-
ASSLGQGGFYR
>TRBV7-7|once
ASSLGEGQYEQY
>TRBV2|-
ASRLQELEAGNEQF
>TRBV2|-
ASSVQGGEQF
>TRBV5-1|-
ASSLGFGSYEQY
>TRBV9|-
ASSVGQGPYEQY
>TRBV19|-
ASSAGQGRVNQPQH
>TRBV4-2|-
ASSQAGTGGPGELF
>TRBV21-1|-
ASSKGTASSYEQY
>TRBV4-2|few
ASSHRLAPQDEQF
>TRBV19|-
ASTMRQGGTGELF